Listed here are 27 T cell receptor beta chains from one sample, sequenced in a study of T cell repertoires in cytomegalovirus infection. One entry per CDR3 protein, called by TCRdb with MiXCR from the reads. The table records around 740,000 distinct CDR3 sequences, 35% to 45% of them present only once. The specimen was PBMCs. These receptor sequences come from a human donor in good health (CMV status not recorded). Some clones in this sample may be carry-over from other donors' samples.

The sample holds many counts of this clonotype. This chain joins TRBV7-8 and TRBJ2-3; unclear D gene. Germline assignment: CDR1 SGHVS and CDR2 FQNEAQ. This CDR3 is 15 amino acids long. The V gene lost 6 bases and the J gene lost 3 bases, with 16 bases spanning the gap. This CDR3 is CASRGSGSRTDTQYF. CDR3 bases: TGTGCCAGCAGAGGGTCTGGCTCCCGAACAGATACGCAGTATTTT.

This clonotype was found a few times. CDR3 DNA: TGTGCCATCAGTGGAGGGGGGAATGGCTACACCTTC. Protein product: CAISGGGNGYTF. The chain employs TRBV10-3 and TRBJ1-2, with D tentatively TRBD1 (6 bases). V lost 4 bases, J lost 6 bases, and 9 bases lay in between. This CDR3 is built from 12 residues. Per germline, CDR1 ENHRY and CDR2 SYGVKD.

This clonotype was detected only a few times. At one end, the junction sequence differs from germline, possibly due to a read error. The chain uses TRBV7-8 and TRBJ1-2; 9 bases map to TRBD1. The CDR3 has 17 amino acids. Per the germline V gene, CDR1 is SGHVS and CDR2 is FQNEAQ. CDR3 protein: CASSLALRDRAAYGYTF. CDR3 sequence (DNA): TGTGCCAGCAGCCTAGCCCTCCGGGACAGGGCAGCCTATGGCTACACCTTC. The full variable domain, rest sourced from reference TRBV7-8 and TRBJ1-2, is GAGVSQSPRYKVAKRGQDVALRCDPISGHVSLFWYQQALGQGPEFLTYFQNEAQLDKSGLPSDRFFAERPEGSVSTLKIQRTQQEDSAVYLCASSLALRDRAAYGYTFGSGTRLTVV.

This clonotype showed up just a few times. The chain has TRBV28 and TRBJ2-7; 7 bases map to TRBD2. The ends lost 5 bases at V and 1 base at J; junction bases unmatched: 8. CDR1 MDHEN and CDR2 SYDVKM come from the germline V gene. The CDR3 sequence is 15 residues long. As DNA, the CDR3 is TGTGCCAGCAGTCAGACCGGGGGGTGGTCCTACGAGCAGTACTTC. Translating gives CASSQTGGWSYEQYF.

Regarding this clonotype: A much more abundant neighbour one base away suggests this may be a read error. The gene calls are TRBV12-3 or TRBV12-4 and TRBJ2-1; 7 nucleotides line up with TRBD2. This CDR3 has 16 amino acids. Losses at the gene ends were 6 bases for V and 8 bases for J; bases not matched to a gene: 16. The CDR3: CASRGSGTGGWDEQFF. The CDR3 DNA is TGTGCCAGCAGAGGCTCCGGGACCGGGGGGTGGGATGAGCAGTTCTTC.

This clonotype has just a few counts. The chain joins TRBV28 to TRBJ2-1; D gene unclear. Trimming removed 2 bases from V and 7 bases from J, with 9 bases in between. Germline CDR1 is MDHEN and CDR2 is SYDVKM. The CDR3 loop spans 13 amino acids. CDR3 sequence (DNA): TGTGCCAGCAGTTTAGCGGTGTCTAATGAGCAGTTCTTC. This gives the protein CASSLAVSNEQFF.

In its sample, this clonotype was seen a few times. The CDR3 sequence: CASSLDRAGPWGNTIYF. The CDR3 coding sequence is TGTGCCAGCAGCTTAGATCGGGCAGGACCGTGGGGAAACACCATATATTTT. This rearrangement joins TRBV11-2 to TRBJ1-3; no firm D call. V was trimmed by 0 bases and J by 4 bases, leaving 16 bases between them. The CDR3 has 17 amino acids. Germline CDR1 SGHAT, CDR2 FQNNGV.

This clonotype was recorded a few times. The chain has TRBV7-8 and TRBJ2-2; 7 bases fit TRBD2. V was clipped by 2 bases and J by 7 bases; unmatched bases: 10. This CDR3 contains 16 residues. CDR1 and CDR2 from the germline V gene are SGHVS and FQNEAQ. For the CDR3, the DNA is TGTGCCAGCAGCTTATTCGGCGGGACTAATGGCGGGGAGCTGTTTTTT. This codes for CASSLFGGTNGGELFF.

The chain uses TRBV6-1 and TRBJ1-4, with TRBD1 matching over 7 bases. The CDR3 covers 17 residues. With V trimmed by 6 bases and J by 7 bases, 17 bases remained unmatched. Germline CDR1 and CDR2: MNHNS and SASEGT. The CDR3 DNA is TGTGCCAGCAGCCTGAGGGGGCGACGGGTTTTCGGTGAAAAACTGTTTTTT. It translates to CASSLRGRRVFGEKLFF.

This chain joins TRBV2 and TRBJ2-3; D is perhaps TRBD1 (5 bases). Germline lookup yields CDR1 SNHLY and CDR2 FYNNEI. The V gene lost 7 bases and the J gene lost 1 base, with 12 bases spanning the gap. The length of the CDR3 is 14 residues. The DNA for the CDR3 is TGTGCCAGCACAGAGCTAGGGGGCACAGATACGCAGTATTTT. Its translation is CASTELGGTDTQYF.

This clonotype occurred a few times. V is TRBV7-9 and J is TRBJ2-5, with no clear D. CDR1 SEHNR and CDR2 FQNEAQ come from the germline V gene (reference sequence). This CDR3 is built from 14 residues. Trimming pared 7 bases from V and 3 bases from J, leaving 15 bases between. The DNA of the CDR3 is TGTGCCAGCACCCCTATCACGGGTAAAGAGACCCAGTACTTC. Protein sequence: CASTPITGKETQYF.

This clonotype has more than one count but fewer than ten. V is TRBV10-3 and J is TRBJ1-6; D perhaps matches TRBD1 (5 bases). CDR3 length equals 14 residues. V gave up 10 bases and J gave up 6 bases, with 16 bases separating them. The germline V gene encodes CDR1 ENHRY and CDR2 SYGVKD. Here the CDR3 reads CATTREGVNSPLHF. The CDR3 region has the DNA TGTGCCACCACTAGGGAAGGGGTTAATTCACCCCTCCACTTT.

The CDR3 is CSVQDQGGHEQFF. In DNA form, the CDR3 reads TGCAGTGTCCAGGACCAGGGAGGGCATGAGCAGTTCTTC. This rearrangement joins TRBV20-1 to TRBJ2-1, with TRBD2 matching over 7 bases. The CDR3 contains 13 residues. V was clipped by 7 bases and J by 8 bases; unmatched bases: 11. CDR1 DFQATT and CDR2 SNEGSKA come from the germline V gene (reference sequence).

This clonotype was seen a few times. J is TRBJ1-5 and V is TRBV28; unclear D gene. Germline lookup yields CDR1 MDHEN and CDR2 SYDVKM. The germline V and J ends were trimmed by 4 bases and 7 bases, with 17 bases remaining between them. The CDR3 loop spans 15 amino acids. CDR3 sequence (DNA): TGTGCCAGCAGTTCCCAGAGGGCGGGGAGCCAGCCCCAGCATTTT. Protein sequence: CASSSQRAGSQPQHF.

This clonotype has only a few counts. The genes are TRBV11-2 and TRBJ2-5; perhaps TRBD2 as D (6 bases). In germline, CDR1 is SGHAT, CDR2 FQNNGV. The V gene lost 3 bases and the J gene lost 1 base, with 15 bases spanning the gap. The CDR3 sequence is 16 residues long. CDR3: CASSFFAGTLQETQYF. For the CDR3, the DNA is TGTGCCAGCAGCTTCTTCGCCGGGACTCTCCAAGAGACCCAGTACTTC.

This clonotype showed up just a few times. The rearrangement uses TRBV6-6 and TRBJ1-1, with D perhaps matching TRBD1 (6 bases). Per the germline V gene, CDR1 is MNHNY and CDR2 is SVGAGI (reference sequence). V lost 6 bases, J lost 5 bases, and 16 bases lay in between. This CDR3 has 14 residues. The CDR3 nucleotides are TGTGCCAGCAGGACGCCCAGGGGTAGGACTGAAGCTTTCTTT. This gives the protein CASRTPRGRTEAFF.

This chain's CDR3 is CASLRNTGELFF. CDR3 in DNA: TGTGCCAGCCTCAGGAACACCGGGGAGCTGTTTTTT. This sequence joins TRBV28 and TRBJ2-2; D uncertain. CDR3 length: 12 amino acids. Germline-derived CDR1 and CDR2 are MDHEN and SYDVKM. V was trimmed by 8 bases and J by 1 base, leaving 5 bases between them.

V and J are TRBV6-5 and TRBJ2-3, with a weak D call TRBD2 (7 bases). The CDR3 runs 17 residues. Trimming shortened V by 0 bases and J by 2 bases, and 15 bases separated the two germline ends. Germline V gene lookup returns CDR1 MNHEY and CDR2 SVGAGI. The CDR3 here is CASSYSIRGGTTDTQYF. CDR3 nucleotide sequence: TGTGCCAGCAGTTACTCGATAAGGGGGGGAACCACAGATACGCAGTATTTT.

This clonotype turned up a few times. This chain connects TRBV20-1 to TRBJ2-1; no clear D gene. This CDR3 region has 16 residues. V was shortened by 0 bases and J by 2 bases, with 14 bases between the two germline ends. CDR1 is DFQATT and CDR2 is SNEGSKA in the germline V gene (reference sequence). The CDR3 sequence: CSARDDGPMPYNEQFF. In DNA form, the CDR3 reads TGCAGTGCTAGAGATGACGGCCCGATGCCCTACAATGAGCAGTTCTTC.

The chain recombines TRBV5-1 with TRBJ2-1, with no clear D. This CDR3 has 14 amino acids. Germline lookup yields CDR1 SGHRS and CDR2 YFSETQ. Trimming stripped 4 bases from V and 5 bases from J, with 13 bases between. CDR3 sequence (DNA): TGCGCCAGCAGCCTCTTTCCGTCGGACAATGAGCAGTTCTTC. Its protein product is CASSLFPSDNEQFF.

J is TRBJ2-7 and V is TRBV6-5; unclear D gene. Per germline, CDR1 MNHEY and CDR2 SVGAGI. V was trimmed by 2 bases and J by 8 bases, leaving 13 bases between them. This CDR3 contains 13 residues. CDR3 DNA sequence: TGTGCCAGCAGTTACGGGATACGTACGAAGCAGTACTTC. This translates into CASSYGIRTKQYF.

This clonotype was found a few times. This chain connects TRBV6-5 to TRBJ1-1; D is perhaps TRBD1 (5 bases). V lost 4 bases and J lost 1, with 13 bases in between. CDR3 length equals 15 residues. CDR1 is MNHEY and CDR2 is SVGAGI in the germline V gene. The DNA for the CDR3 is TGTGCCAGCAGTTCGCTAAGGGGTAAGAACACTGAAGCTTTCTTT. Protein product: CASSSLRGKNTEAFF.

The chain employs TRBV12-3 or TRBV12-4 and TRBJ2-1, with D perhaps TRBD1 (5 bases). The CDR3 covers 13 residues. V lost 7 bases to trimming and J lost 3 bases, with 10 bases between them. CDR3 nucleotide sequence: TGTGCCAGCACCAGACAGATCTACAATGAGCAGTTCTTC. Translation: CASTRQIYNEQFF.

The V call is TRBV11-2, the J call TRBJ2-1, with no clear D. CDR1 is SGHAT and CDR2 is FQNNGV in the germline V gene. The CDR3 runs 16 residues. Trimming left V 1 base short and J 0 bases short, with 10 bases between. CDR3: CASSLVPYSSYNEQFF. CDR3 coding DNA: TGTGCCAGCAGCTTAGTCCCTTACAGCTCCTACAATGAGCAGTTCTTC.

This clonotype appeared a few times. The chain has TRBV20-1 and TRBJ2-7; 7 bases line up with TRBD1. The CDR3 loop spans 12 amino acids. Germline V gene lookup returns CDR1 DFQATT and CDR2 SNEGSKA (reference sequence). Losses at the gene ends were 7 bases for V and 3 bases for J; bases not matched to a gene: 6. In DNA, the CDR3 is TGCAGTGTACGTGGACAGGTCTACGAGCAGTACTTC. Its translation: CSVRGQVYEQYF.

This clonotype is a singleton in its sample. The chain combines TRBV5-1 with TRBJ1-2; 9 nucleotides align to TRBD1. V lost 3 bases and J lost 8; bases outside the gene matches: 8. In germline, CDR1 is SGHRS, CDR2 YFSETQ. The CDR3 sequence is 14 residues long. The DNA of the CDR3 is TGCGCCAGCAGCTCGACCGGGACAGGGTTCGGCTACACCTTC. Encoded protein: CASSSTGTGFGYTF.

This clonotype was detected a few times. An end of the junction differs from the germline gene, which may be a read error. The chain carries TRBV7-6 and TRBJ1-5; D remains ambiguous. CDR3 length equals 15 residues. CDR1 SGHVS and CDR2 FNYEAQ come from the germline V gene. The DNA for the CDR3 is TGTGCTAGCAGCTTCTGGGAGGATAGCAATCAGCCCCAGCATTTT. Protein product: CASSFWEDSNQPQHF.